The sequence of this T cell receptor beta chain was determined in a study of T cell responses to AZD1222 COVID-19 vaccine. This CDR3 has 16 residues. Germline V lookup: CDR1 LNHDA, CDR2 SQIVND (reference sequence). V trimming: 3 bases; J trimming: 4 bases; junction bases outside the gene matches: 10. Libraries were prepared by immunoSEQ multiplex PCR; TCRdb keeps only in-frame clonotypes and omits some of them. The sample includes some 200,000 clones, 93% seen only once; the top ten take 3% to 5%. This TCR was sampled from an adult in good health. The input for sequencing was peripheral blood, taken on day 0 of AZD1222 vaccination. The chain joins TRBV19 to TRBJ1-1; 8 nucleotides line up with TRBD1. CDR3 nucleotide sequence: TGTGCCAGTAGTATTCAGACAGGGGAGGGGGTCACTGAAGCTTTCTTT. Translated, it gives CASSIQTGEGVTEAFF.